The next 15 T cell receptor beta chains were all read from a single sample in a study of blood T cell repertoires in COVID-19. Assay: immunoSEQ multiplex PCR; the TCRdb copy retains only in-frame clones and omits some. The sample shows over 250,000 clones, 75% to 90% of them seen only once. Sequencing was done on a sample of PBMCs or T cells enriched from blood (not recorded which). The receptors originated from a woman aged 18 to 35 who had recovered from COVID-19.

The chain uses TRBV2 and TRBJ2-3; 12 nucleotides align to TRBD2. V was clipped by 2 bases and J by 6 bases; unmatched bases: 6. This CDR3 spans 16 amino acids. In germline, CDR1 is SNHLY, CDR2 FYNNEI. CDR3 nucleotide sequence: TGTGCCAGCAGTGAATTGGGTCTAGCGGGGGGGGATACGCAGTATTTT. Amino acids: CASSELGLAGGDTQYF.

This chain connects TRBV14 to TRBJ1-3; a possible D gene is TRBD1 (5 bases). The CDR3 covers 16 residues. Trimming took 1 base from V and 0 from J, leaving 10 bases between them. CDR1 is SGHDN and CDR2 is FVKESK in the germline V gene. The CDR3 nucleotides are TGTGCCAGCAGCCAAGGTGCAGGGAACTCTGGAAACACCATATATTTT. Protein sequence: CASSQGAGNSGNTIYF.

The rearrangement links TRBV5-5 to TRBJ1-1; 7 positions match TRBD1. The CDR3 runs 15 residues. The germline gives CDR1 SGHKS, CDR2 YYEKEE (reference sequence). V was clipped by 3 bases and J by 5 bases; unmatched bases: 10. This CDR3 is CASSSQTGEGTEAFF. CDR3 DNA sequence: TGTGCCAGCAGCTCACAAACAGGGGAAGGGACTGAAGCTTTCTTT. The whole variable domain, remainder taken from reference TRBV5-5 and TRBJ1-1, is DAGVTQSPTHLIKTRGQQVTLRCSPISGHKSVSWYQQVLGQGPQFIFQYYEKEERGRGNFPDRFSARQFPNYSSELNVNALLLGDSALYLCASSSQTGEGTEAFFGQGTRLTVV.

The J gene is TRBJ2-7, the V gene TRBV11-2; D is uncertain. Germline V gene data show CDR1 as SGHAT and CDR2 as FQNNGV. Trimming cost V 1 base and J 3 bases, with 10 bases left between them. The CDR3 covers 14 residues. The CDR3 loop reads CASSLGGGSYEQYF. The CDR3 nucleotides read TGTGCCAGCAGCTTAGGCGGCGGCAGCTACGAGCAGTACTTC.

The chain has TRBV5-6 and TRBJ1-6; 7 positions agree with TRBD1. Germline V gives CDR1 SGHDT, CDR2 YYEEEE. This CDR3 spans 18 amino acids. V lost 1 base to trimming and J lost 0 bases; unmatched junction nucleotides: 7. CDR3 region: CASSLRGPWGSYNSPLHF. The CDR3 region has the DNA TGTGCCAGCAGCTTGAGGGGGCCGTGGGGCTCCTATAATTCACCCCTCCACTTT.

This rearrangement joins TRBV5-8 to TRBJ2-7; D may be TRBD2 (6 bases). The CDR3 extends over 18 amino acids. The germline V gene encodes CDR1 SGHTS and CDR2 YDEGEE. The V end was cut by 4 bases, the J end by 5 bases, with 28 bases between. CDR3 sequence (DNA): TGTGCCAGCAGCCGCGGGGTCGGGAGATTGCGGGGACGCAACGAGCAGTACTTC. Translated: CASSRGVGRLRGRNEQYF. The entire variable domain, with the rest obtained from reference TRBV5-8 and TRBJ2-7, is as follows: EAGVTQSPTHLIKTRGQQATLRCSPISGHTSVYWYQQALGLGLQFLLWYDEGEERNRGNFPPRFSGRQFPNYSSELNVNALELEDSALYLCASSRGVGRLRGRNEQYFGPGTRLTVT.

This clone was seen a few times. This rearrangement joins TRBV11-3 to TRBJ2-2; a possible D gene is TRBD1 (5 bases). Germline V gene data show CDR1 as SGHNT and CDR2 as YENEEA. Trimming took 7 bases from V and 4 from J, leaving 19 bases between them. The CDR3 length is 16 residues. The CDR3 here is CASTITGAFGTGELFF. The CDR3 nucleotides are TGTGCCAGCACCATCACTGGGGCTTTCGGCACCGGGGAGCTGTTTTTT.

This chain connects TRBV18 to TRBJ1-4; the D gene is possibly TRBD1 (5 bases). The CDR3 length is 15 residues. Trimming removed 5 bases from V and 1 base from J, with 11 bases in between. Germline CDR1 is KGHSH and CDR2 is LQKENI. The CDR3: CASSDLRETNEKLFF. DNA of the CDR3: TGTGCCAGCTCAGACCTCAGGGAAACTAATGAAAAACTGTTTTTT.

The CDR3 nucleotides read TGTGCCAGCTCACCTAAGGCTCCAGGGGTGGACACTGAAGCTTTCTTT. Its translation is CASSPKAPGVDTEAFF. The chain links TRBV18 to TRBJ1-1; tentative D call: TRBD1 (6 bases). This CDR3 is built from 16 residues. V lost 3 bases, J lost 3 bases, and 17 bases lay in between. Looked up from germline, CDR1 is KGHSH and CDR2 is LQKENI.

V gene TRBV6-1 combines with J gene TRBJ2-7; D ambiguous. The CDR3 covers 13 residues. V lost 1 base, J lost 1 base, and 5 bases lay in between. CDR1 is MNHNS and CDR2 is SASEGT in the germline V gene. CDR3 sequence: CASSEGLSYEQYF. In DNA form, the CDR3 reads TGTGCCAGCAGTGAAGGTCTTTCCTACGAGCAGTACTTC.

The V and J genes are TRBV28 and TRBJ1-2, with D possibly matching TRBD1 (5 bases). The CDR3 has 16 amino acids. Deletions cut 5 bases from V and 5 bases from J, with 21 bases between. Germline-derived CDR1 and CDR2 are MDHEN and SYDVKM. The CDR3 nucleotides read TGTGCCAGCAGTCCCCACTCGACGGGGGGTTGGTATGGCTACACCTTC. It translates to CASSPHSTGGWYGYTF.

The chain links TRBV12-3 or TRBV12-4 to TRBJ1-2; D possibly corresponds to TRBD1 (5 bases). The length of the CDR3 is 13 residues. V lost 5 bases to trimming and J lost 3 bases, with 10 bases between them. CDR3: CASSAGGDYGYTF. The CDR3 coding sequence is TGTGCCAGCAGTGCCGGGGGGGACTATGGCTACACCTTC.

As to this clone: One end of the junction is discordant with germline, which a read error may explain. This chain links TRBV13 with TRBJ2-2, with D maybe TRBD2 (5 bases). The CDR3 runs to 15 residues. Germline V gives CDR1 PRHDT, CDR2 FYEKMQ (reference sequence). DNA for the CDR3: TGTGCCAGCAGCCTAGGGCTAGCCAACACCGGGGAGCTGTTTTTT. Its protein is CASSLGLANTGELFF.

The chain combines TRBV5-1 with TRBJ1-4; D possibly corresponds to TRBD1 (6 bases). There are 15 residues in the CDR3. Trimming left V 0 bases short and J 7 bases short, with 13 bases between. Germline V gene data show CDR1 as SGHRS and CDR2 as YFSETQ. CDR3 residues: CASSLGQGWSEKLFF. As DNA, the CDR3 is TGCGCCAGCAGCTTGGGTCAGGGGTGGAGTGAAAAACTGTTTTTT.

The rearrangement links TRBV5-1 to TRBJ1-1; 11 bases line up with TRBD1. With V trimmed by 6 bases and J by 7 bases, 8 bases remained unmatched. Per the germline V gene, CDR1 is SGHRS and CDR2 is YFSETQ. This CDR3 spans 14 amino acids. The CDR3 DNA is TGCGCCAGCAAAGGACAGGGGGCAAGGGGTGAAGCTTTCTTT. Its protein is CASKGQGARGEAFF.